Given below is one T cell receptor beta chain in context. Antigen: not known. The sample comes from a study of early stage breast cancer tumors. This normal breast sample came from a site roughly 2-4 cm away from the tumor. The CDR3 is made up of 13 amino acids. The germline CDR1 and CDR2 sequences are LNHDA and SQIVND (reference sequence). The V end was cut by 2 bases, the J end by 10 bases, with 12 bases between. Libraries were prepared by immunoSEQ multiplex PCR; TCRdb keeps only in-frame clonotypes and omits some of them. This table has around 14,000 clones, approximately 84% appearing once. Findings of the study overall: Tumors had 2 to 3-fold higher T cell density than normal breast.

The sequenced sample consisted of normal breast tissue next to the tumor. This TCR was sampled from a person aged 30-39 years with breast cancer. This chain uses TRBV19 with TRBJ2-1, with D hard to call. CDR3 coding DNA: TGTGCCAGTAGTATAATTGGGGTAGGGGAGCAGTTCTTC. Its protein product is CASSIIGVGEQFF.